This T cell receptor (beta chain) was recovered during a study of technical replicates of blood from several donors. Germline CDR1 and CDR2: LNHDA and SQIVND (reference sequence). The germline V and J ends were trimmed by 2 bases and 4 bases, with 8 bases remaining between them. There are 13 residues in the CDR3. TCRdb's table, derived via immunoSEQ multiplex PCR, lists solely in-frame clones and lacks some. The sample holds some 62,000 clones, around 87% seen once. The source of this sequence is a human donor in good health. Some clones in this sample may be carry-over from other donors' samples. The source material was PBMCs. The V and J genes are TRBV19 and TRBJ1-1; D gene ambiguous. The CDR3, as DNA: TGTGCCAGTAGTATAATGGTCGGCACTGAAGCTTTCTTT. It encodes CASSIMVGTEAFF.